This T cell receptor (beta chain) was identified in a study of CD8 T cells in ankylosing spondylitis (dated by TCRdb to the late 2010s). The study in broad terms: To find TCR variants linked to disease, the study profiled T cell receptor beta repertoires in ankylosing spondylitis patients and healthy donors. The whole study cohort included 108 healthy donors and about two dozen ankylosing spondylitis patients. Peripheral blood samples were taken, and synovial fluid was additionally collected from ankylosing spondylitis patients.

Inclusive of the bounding cysteine and phenylalanine, the CDR3 is 15 residues long. Only the CDR3 DNA is retained, 45 bases long and in frame from the first base. The junction shows trimming of 5 bases on V and 7 bases on J, plus 21 bases between the germline ends. The germline V gene specifies SGHTA as CDR1 and FQGNSA as CDR2. TCRdb names Illumina HiSeq 2500 as the instrument used. Quantitative 5'-RACE with molecular barcodes was used to prepare TCR beta libraries. On the authors' methods: Disease-linked TCR variants were identified with a new computational method built on a probabilistic model of VDJ rearrangement. TCRdb reprocessed the public reads (quality trimming at Q25 with fastp, clone calling with MiXCR) and kept in-frame beta chains. Every distinct CDR3 protein forms one entry, paired with its most common genes and DNA. These V and J calls rely on TCRdb rather than the paper's analysis. For this sample there are more than 650,000 distinct CDR3 sequences; roughly 10% appear just once. Of the sample, just over 0.5% is held by the ten largest clones.

Note on this clonotype: Its recognized antigen is unknown. One base away there is no much larger clone; base qualities are not given.

The paper's findings and limits, for the study overall: The disease-linked clones had a CD8+ phenotype and were found at relatively low frequencies in peripheral blood. According to the report, matched synovial fluid samples from ankylosing spondylitis patients were significantly enriched for the disease-linked clones. Some TCR beta motif variants had previously been reported in synovial fluid and blood of reactive arthritis patients, which suggested common disease-initiation mechanisms. Blood from ankylosing spondylitis patients appeared to be characterized by a TCR beta motif composed of eight or nine highly homologous amino acid variants.

In this chain, TRBV7-2 is recombined with TRBJ2-7; a weak D assignment points to TRBD2 (5 bases agree). Sequencing was performed on blood, either unsorted or a sorted T cell fraction (not recorded which). This receptor was taken from a male donor with ankylosing spondylitis. The CDR3 amino acid sequence is: CASSRERTLSGEQYF. The nucleotides are TGTGCCAGCAGCCGTGAGCGGACTCTGTCGGGAGAGCAGTACTTC.